This TCR beta chain originates from a study of shared clonotypes between healthy human individuals (dated by TCRdb to between 2020 and 2021). Describing the broader study: The cohort included a few men and a couple of women between 18 and 49 years of age. For each donor, CD4 naive and CD4 memory were each run on three plates, CD8 naive on two plates, and CD8 memory on one plate. The study deeply sequenced blood TCR repertoires of roughly five healthy adults to estimate repertoire size and the extent of clonotype sharing between individuals. Different laboratories and diverse techniques were used to prepare libraries and sequence TCR repertoires, to increase sequencing depth and limit assay-specific biases. Between about 0.94 and 8.9 billion PBMCs per donor were obtained by leukapheresis. The research as a whole found: Compared with non-shared clonotypes, clonotypes shared by all four sorted-subset donors had higher generation probabilities. When a few donors were compared, the shared fraction of clonotypes was about 5% for naive CD4, around 4% for naive CD8, 2.3% for memory CD4, and under 0.5% for memory CD8. Larger estimated clonotype richness was generally found for naive subsets than for memory subsets. Because the study included a small number of donors, the genetic and exposure-history diversity represented was limited. Pairwise subsampling indicated that sequencing depth was expected to affect the degree of clonotype sharing among donors. Sampling was limited to blood, and TCR repertoires in tissue likely differ from TCR repertoires in blood. Incomplete sequencing was indicated by rarefaction of sorted-subset datasets, despite the large sequencing depth.

Healthy HIV-negative adults with no recently reported acute infections or vaccinations were included as donors. Every donor was a Caucasian adult residing in Nashville, Tennessee, USA. CD4+ T cells were enriched by magnetic negative selection; naive cells were then positively selected on CD45RA, and the negative fraction formed the memory subset. Blood was collected by leukapheresis, and PBMCs were isolated by Ficoll-Histopaque density gradient centrifugation and then cryopreserved in liquid nitrogen vapor phase. Purity and quantity of every magnetically sorted T cell population were checked by analytical flow cytometry. Genomic DNA was isolated from every sorted fraction and measured by UV absorbance on a Nanodrop 2000c. Regarding this clone: The clone's antigen remains unknown. No base quality values were provided; no much bigger clone lies one nucleotide off.

Using the deep immunoSEQ assay, multiplex PCR amplified TCR CDR3 regions from genomic DNA. For each cell subset, the extracted genomic DNA was distributed evenly across all wells of several immunoSEQ 96-well plates, and each plate served as one replicate. Each replicate PCR for sorted subsets received about 180 ng genomic DNA, equal to 30,000 or so T cell genomes. The purified libraries were quantified using a Qubit 3.0 fluorometer, sized with a Bioanalyzer 2100, and then quantified again using the KAPA Library Quantification kit. Each immunoSEQ 96-well plate was sequenced on its own single-read 150-cycle Illumina NextSeq 550 flow cell. The paper's data handling went like this. Because the immunoSEQ output included only junctional sequences and no quality scores, the filtering could not be the same as the filtering used for full-length reads. Sequences were annotated with PyIR, a Python wrapper for IgBLAST v1.9, using IMGT germline references to assign V/J genes and CDR3. Reads with weak V/J assignments (E-value above 1e-6), missing CDR3, stop codons, out-of-frame junctions, or ambiguous translated residues were removed. V3J clonotypes were defined as sequences sharing an identical inferred V gene, J gene, and CDR3 amino acid sequence. The percentage overlap between two repertoires was calculated by dividing the number of shared unique clonotypes by the size of the smaller repertoire. RTK rarefaction, the Chao1 estimator, and Recon v2.1 estimates of unobserved clonotypes were used to assess repertoire richness. Generation probabilities for all TCRbeta clonotypes obtained by the gDNA method from a handful of donors were computed using OLGA. TCRdb mirrors the immuneACCESS table, restricted to in-frame sequences. Some clones are absent from its copies; in checked studies, under half trace to an unresolved V gene, and the reason for the others is unknown. D and trimming come from the DNA, and the V and J calls and clone size come from that table. In this sample the table shows under 200,000 clones, approximately 95% of which occur a single time. The ten largest clones represent around 0.072% of the sample.

A distance of 18 bases separates the germline ends of V and J, which lose 3 bases and 3 bases respectively. From its cysteine to its phenylalanine, the CDR3 spans 16 amino acids. The read is trimmed to its CDR3 DNA, 48 bases read in frame from base 1. The germline V gene sets CDR1 to MNHEY and CDR2 to SVGAGI. Sequencing was done on a sample of naive CD4+ T cells sorted from blood. Taken with the paper, the label for cell subset or site translates to: CD45RA+ positively selected. This sequence uses TRBV6-5 and TRBJ2-7; 5 matching bases give a weak D call of TRBD2. The TCR comes from a woman in her thirties in good health. The CDR3 is CASSYGRASGVYEQYF. The DNA is TGTGCCAGCAGTTATGGGCGGGCCTCCGGGGTCTACGAGCAGTACTTC.